Each of the 31 T cell receptor beta chains below was sequenced from the same sample in a study of shared clonotypes between healthy human individuals. Some clones are missing from TCRdb's copy, which holds only in-frame ones; the method was immunoSEQ multiplex PCR. Of 550,000 to 650,000 clones listed, roughly 95% are singletons. Terminally differentiated effector memory CD45RA+ cells were left out of the naive CD8 fraction, which was CD45RO-negative and positively selected for CCR7. Sequenced input: naive CD8+ T cells sorted from blood. The source is a woman in her 30s in good health.

This clone was observed a single time. The chain has TRBV27 and TRBJ1-5; D call uncertain. The CDR3 is made up of 13 amino acids. V was cut by 6 bases and J by 4 bases, with 10 bases left in between. The germline gives CDR1 MNHEY, CDR2 SMNVEV (reference sequence). The CDR3 sequence: CASSWTANQPQHF. The CDR3 region has the DNA TGTGCCAGCAGCTGGACGGCTAATCAGCCCCAGCATTTT.

The chain recombines TRBV7-3 with TRBJ1-1, with D hard to call. The germline CDR1 and CDR2 sequences are SGHTA and FQGTGA. Trimming shortened V by 0 bases and J by 7 bases, and 12 bases separated the two germline ends. This CDR3 has 14 residues. As DNA, the CDR3 is TGTGCCAGCAGCTTAACAGGTGGGAGCGGTGAAGCTTTCTTT. It encodes CASSLTGGSGEAFF.

In nucleotides, the CDR3 is TGTGCCAGCAGCTTGGACTCCTTGAACACTGAAGCTTTCTTT. It specifies CASSLDSLNTEAFF. The chain employs TRBV5-5 and TRBJ1-1; no definite D call. Germline V CDR1 and CDR2: SGHKS, YYEKEE (reference sequence). Trimming stripped 0 bases from V and 0 bases from J, with 6 bases between. The CDR3 is 14 residues long. The entire variable domain, with the rest obtained from reference TRBV5-5 and TRBJ1-1, is as follows: DAGVTQSPTHLIKTRGQQVTLRCSPISGHKSVSWYQQVLGQGPQFIFQYYEKEERGRGNFPDRFSARQFPNYSSELNVNALLLGDSALYLCASSLDSLNTEAFFGQGTRLTVV.

The chain recombines TRBV27 with TRBJ2-7; 7 nucleotides match TRBD1. This CDR3 region has 14 residues. Germline CDR1 reads MNHEY; CDR2 reads SMNVEV (reference sequence). With 5 bases clipped from V and 3 bases from J, the junction kept 7 bases outside the gene matches. The CDR3 region is CASSTSTGSYEQYF. DNA for the CDR3: TGTGCCAGCAGTACCTCGACAGGGAGCTACGAGCAGTACTTC.

The rearrangement links TRBV7-8 to TRBJ2-5, with D unclear. Trimming shortened V by 5 bases and J by 3 bases, and 13 bases separated the two germline ends. This CDR3 spans 14 amino acids. From germline, CDR1 is SGHVS and CDR2 FQNEAQ. The CDR3 loop is CASSQVLMKETQYF. CDR3 nucleotides: TGTGCCAGCAGCCAGGTGCTTATGAAAGAGACCCAGTACTTC. Variable domain in full (rest from reference TRBV7-8 and TRBJ2-5): GAGVSQSPRYKVAKRGQDVALRCDPISGHVSLFWYQQALGQGPEFLTYFQNEAQLDKSGLPSDRFFAERPEGSVSTLKIQRTQQEDSAVYLCASSQVLMKETQYFGPGTRLLVL.

J is TRBJ1-2 and V is TRBV7-8; 7 bases line up with TRBD1. CDR3 length: 17 residues. Germline V CDR1 and CDR2: SGHVS, FQNEAQ. The junction had 9 bases not matched to a gene; V was cut back by 0 bases and J by 2 bases. DNA of the CDR3: TGTGCCAGCAGCTTAGCGGGACTACAGGGGAAGAACTATGGCTACACCTTC. Translation: CASSLAGLQGKNYGYTF.

V and J are TRBV7-3 and TRBJ2-3; 9 bases line up with TRBD1. V was clipped by 4 bases and J by 1 base; unmatched bases: 0. CDR1 is SGHTA, CDR2 FQGTGA, per germline. This CDR3 is 14 amino acids long. Here the CDR3 reads CASSWTGGTDTQYF. Here the CDR3 DNA reads TGTGCCAGCAGCTGGACAGGGGGCACAGATACGCAGTATTTT.

The chain couples TRBV6-1 to TRBJ1-3; D remains ambiguous. Trimming took 6 bases from V and 3 from J, leaving 3 bases between them. In germline, CDR1 is MNHNS, CDR2 SASEGT. The CDR3 is 11 amino acids. The CDR3 sequence is CASSGGNTIYF. The DNA of the CDR3 is TGTGCCAGCAGCGGTGGAAACACCATATATTTT.

This clone was recorded once. J is TRBJ2-7 and V is TRBV27; 13 positions match TRBD2. The CDR3 runs 15 residues. The J segment lost 6 bases and the V segment lost 1 base, leaving 3 bases of the junction unmatched. Per germline, CDR1 MNHEY and CDR2 SMNVEV (reference sequence). CDR3 amino acids: CASSLFTSGRGEQYF. DNA of the CDR3: TGTGCCAGCAGTTTATTTACTAGCGGGAGGGGCGAGCAGTACTTC.

This sequence joins TRBV27 and TRBJ2-1; D not certain. This CDR3 is 16 amino acids long. The V and J ends lost 5 bases and 3 bases respectively, with 17 bases between them. The germline V gene encodes CDR1 MNHEY and CDR2 SMNVEV (reference sequence). The DNA for the CDR3 is TGTGCCAGCAGTCAGATCGTAGCAGGCGGCTACAATGAGCAGTTCTTC. This codes for CASSQIVAGGYNEQFF.

The V gene is TRBV2, the J gene TRBJ2-3; 11 bases are a match to TRBD2. CDR1 and CDR2 (germline): SNHLY, FYNNEI. J gave up 2 bases and V 5 bases, and 6 bases lay outside the gene matches. The CDR3 runs to 16 residues. CDR3 region: CASSPRTSGFTDTQYF. CDR3 coding DNA: TGTGCCAGCAGTCCTCGGACTAGCGGGTTCACAGATACGCAGTATTTT.

The rearrangement uses TRBV6-5 and TRBJ2-7; the D gene is possibly TRBD2 (6 bases). The germline V and J ends were trimmed by 5 bases and 5 bases, with 10 bases remaining between them. The germline V gene has CDR1 MNHEY and CDR2 SVGAGI. The CDR3 spans 12 residues. CDR3 residues: CASSRDSNEQYF. The CDR3 DNA follows: TGTGCCAGCAGTCGGGACTCAAACGAGCAGTACTTC.

The chain links TRBV5-6 to TRBJ2-7; 10 positions agree with TRBD2. CDR1 and CDR2 (germline): SGHDT, YYEEEE. The CDR3 loop spans 15 amino acids. The ends lost 4 bases at V and 7 bases at J; junction bases unmatched: 11. CDR3 in DNA: TGTGCCAGCAGCACCGATCTAGCGGGAGTGGGTGAGCAGTACTTC. As protein: CASSTDLAGVGEQYF.

This clone occurred once. The chain links TRBV9 to TRBJ2-3; D is ambiguous. The CDR3 spans 12 residues. V was pared by 3 bases and J by 4 bases, with 6 bases between. CDR1 is SGDLS, CDR2 YYNGEE, per germline. CDR3 amino acids: CASSGRPDTQYF. The CDR3 DNA reads as TGTGCCAGCAGCGGTCGCCCAGATACGCAGTATTTT. Supplemented by reference TRBV9 and TRBJ2-3, the full variable domain reads DSGVTQTPKHLITATGQRVTLRCSPRSGDLSVYWYQQSLDQGLQFLIQYYNGEERAKGNILERFSAQQFPDLHSELNLSSLELGDSALYFCASSGRPDTQYFGPGTRLTVL.

This chain uses TRBV7-9 with TRBJ2-5; the D gene is possibly TRBD1 (6 bases). This CDR3 has 13 residues. Trimming took 5 bases from V and 5 from J, leaving 12 bases between them. Looked up from germline, CDR1 is SEHNR and CDR2 is FQNEAQ (reference sequence). As DNA, the CDR3 is TGTGCCAGCAGCCCTCAGGGGCTGGAGACCCAGTACTTC. This sequence encodes CASSPQGLETQYF.

This chain links TRBV19 with TRBJ2-5, with 7 bases matching TRBD2. The DNA end lines up better with TRBJ2-7; the J call may be wrong. This CDR3 has 16 residues. Germline V gene sequence: CDR1 LNHDA, CDR2 SQIVND (reference sequence). The CDR3 here is CASSIDSLAEYYEQYF. The CDR3 bases are TGTGCCAGTAGTATAGATTCTCTAGCGGAATACTACGAGCAGTACTTC.

This chain uses TRBV14 with TRBJ2-5; D remains unclear. The CDR3 consists of 14 residues. Deletions cut 4 bases from V and 2 bases from J, with 11 bases between. Germline V gene data show CDR1 as SGHDN and CDR2 as FVKESK. This chain's CDR3 is CASSRTREQETQYF. The CDR3 DNA reads as TGTGCCAGCAGCCGTACCCGAGAACAAGAGACCCAGTACTTC.

This chain joins TRBV28 and TRBJ1-1; 9 bases fit TRBD1. The trim removed 10 bases at V and 3 bases at J, leaving 12 bases unmatched. CDR1 is MDHEN, CDR2 SYDVKM, per germline. The CDR3 covers 15 residues. As DNA, the CDR3 is TGTGCCACAGAGAAAACAGGGGGCGCGGACACTGAAGCTTTCTTT. It encodes CATEKTGGADTEAFF.

The chain recombines TRBV28 with TRBJ2-7; D is perhaps TRBD1 or TRBD2 (5 bases each). The V end was cut by 3 bases, the J end by 7 bases, with 10 bases between. The CDR3 is made up of 12 amino acids. Germline V gene lookup returns CDR1 MDHEN and CDR2 SYDVKM. CDR3 amino acids: CASSFGGGEQYF. In DNA, the CDR3 is TGTGCCAGCAGTTTTGGTGGGGGAGAGCAGTACTTC.

The chain joins TRBV11-2 to TRBJ2-7; 7 bases fit TRBD2. Germline lookup yields CDR1 SGHAT and CDR2 FQNNGV. This CDR3 contains 15 residues. V shed 3 bases and J 4 bases; nucleotides not matched to a gene: 9. CDR3 in amino acids: CASSFPGRGWYEQYF. The CDR3 DNA sequence: TGTGCCAGCAGCTTTCCGGGGAGGGGATGGTACGAGCAGTACTTC.

The chain employs TRBV30 and TRBJ1-4, with a possible D match to TRBD1 (6 bases). The CDR3 length is 14 residues. Trimming shortened V by 1 base and J by 5 bases, and 11 bases separated the two germline ends. Germline V CDR1 and CDR2: GTSNPN, SVGIG (reference sequence). The chain's CDR3 is CAWSGGAGNEKLFF. In nucleotides, the CDR3 is TGTGCCTGGAGTGGGGGGGCAGGGAATGAAAAACTGTTTTTT. Looking up the rest from reference TRBV30 and TRBJ1-4 gives the full variable domain: SQTIHQWPATLVQPVGSPLSLECTVEGTSNPNLYWYRQAAGRGLQLLFYSVGIGQISSEVPQNLSASRPQDRQFILSSKKLLLSDSGFYLCAWSGGAGNEKLFFGSGTQLSVL.

The genes are TRBV27 and TRBJ2-7; D call uncertain. This CDR3 is 11 amino acids long. The germline gives CDR1 MNHEY, CDR2 SMNVEV (reference sequence). V dropped 4 bases and J dropped 5 bases, with 6 bases sitting between them. CDR3 protein: CASSSLNEQYF. The CDR3 region has the DNA TGTGCCAGCAGTTCCCTCAACGAGCAGTACTTC.

The rearrangement joins TRBV7-8 to TRBJ2-1, with TRBD2 identical over 11 bases. The CDR3 runs to 16 residues. V shed 7 bases and J 4 bases; nucleotides not matched to a gene: 9. Per the germline V gene, CDR1 is SGHVS and CDR2 is FQNEAQ. CDR3 loop: CASTNILAGGYNEQFF. DNA of the CDR3: TGTGCCAGCACCAACATCCTAGCGGGGGGTTACAATGAGCAGTTCTTC.

As to this clone: The same CDR3 also results from other DNA sequences found in this sample. The chain is built from TRBV7-6 and TRBJ2-1, with D possibly matching TRBD2 (6 bases). The CDR3 length is 15 residues. CDR1 and CDR2 (germline): SGHVS, FNYEAQ. V was shortened by 1 base and J by 1 base, with 8 bases between the two germline ends. The CDR3 protein is CASSLDGSSYNEQFF. Written as DNA, the CDR3 is TGTGCCAGCAGCTTAGACGGGAGTTCCTACAATGAGCAGTTCTTC.

This rearrangement joins TRBV30 to TRBJ1-1; no clear D gene. CDR1 and CDR2 (germline): GTSNPN, SVGIG (reference sequence). CDR3 length equals 10 residues. With 4 bases removed from V and 0 bases from J, the gap between germline ends came to 0 bases. CDR3 in amino acids: CAWMNTEAFF. The CDR3 DNA is TGTGCCTGGATGAACACTGAAGCTTTCTTT.

The rearrangement links TRBV19 to TRBJ2-7, with TRBD2 matching 13 bases. CDR3 length: 16 amino acids. Germline V gene lookup returns CDR1 LNHDA and CDR2 SQIVND (reference sequence). The trim removed 3 bases at V and 7 bases at J, leaving 9 bases unmatched. The CDR3 protein is CASSMGLLAGGKEQYF. CDR3 sequence (DNA): TGTGCCAGTAGTATGGGACTACTAGCGGGAGGGAAGGAGCAGTACTTC.

This rearrangement joins TRBV19 to TRBJ1-1; TRBD1 matches 9 bases. Trimming cost V 11 bases and J 13 bases; bases outside gene matches: 14. This CDR3 has 12 residues. Germline CDR1 reads LNHDA; CDR2 reads SQIVND (reference sequence). This CDR3 reads CASDPGTGHVFF. As DNA, the CDR3 is TGTGCCTCCGACCCTGGGACAGGGCATGTTTTCTTT.

CDR3 in amino acids: CASTPGQGPPNTEAFF. CDR3 coding DNA: TGTGCCAGCACACCGGGACAGGGTCCCCCGAACACTGAAGCTTTCTTT. The V call is TRBV21-1, the J call TRBJ1-1; the table names TRBD1, a call not compared with the DNA. TRBV21-1 has pseudogene status. The CDR3 runs to 16 residues.

This chain connects TRBV11-2 to TRBJ2-7; the match to TRBD1 covers 7 bases. V lost 5 bases to trimming and J lost 0 bases; unmatched junction nucleotides: 4. This CDR3 comprises 14 residues. Germline values: CDR1 SGHAT, CDR2 FQNNGV. The CDR3 is CASSLGDSSYEQYF. CDR3 DNA: TGTGCCAGCAGCCTAGGGGACAGCTCCTACGAGCAGTACTTC.

The CDR3 protein is CASSLFGQSNQPQHF. The CDR3 bases are TGTGCCAGCAGTTTATTTGGCCAAAGCAATCAGCCCCAGCATTTT. This chain connects TRBV27 to TRBJ1-5; unclear D gene. This CDR3 has 15 amino acids. Looked up from germline, CDR1 is MNHEY and CDR2 is SMNVEV (reference sequence). Trimming left V 1 base short and J 1 base short, with 8 bases between.

V usage is TRBV6-5 and J usage is TRBJ2-5; D remains ambiguous. This CDR3 comprises 14 residues. Germline-derived CDR1 and CDR2 are MNHEY and SVGAGI. V lost 2 bases and J lost 6, with 13 bases in between. The CDR3 loop reads CASSYVSDPQTQYF. DNA of the CDR3: TGTGCCAGCAGTTACGTTTCGGATCCCCAGACCCAGTACTTC.